This TCR beta chain is drawn from a study of blood T cells in healthy people across ages. There are 13 residues in the CDR3. V lost 5 bases and J lost 2, with 9 bases in between. Germline CDR1 and CDR2: KGHSH and LQKENI. The authors ran a second PCR of about 6 to 12 cycles using a sample-barcoded 5' primer and a J-beta primer mix. TCRdb passed the 5' RACE reads through MiXCR, listing each CDR3 protein once. The data contain around 1,900,000 distinct CDR3 sequences, approximately 39% of them singletons. The specimen sequenced was blood. The gene calls are TRBV18 and TRBJ1-1, with a weak D call TRBD1 (6 bases). This sequence originates from a human donor in good health. CDR3 in DNA: TGTGCCAGCTCAAAGGGACATAACACTGAAGCTTTCTTT. Residues: CASSKGHNTEAFF.